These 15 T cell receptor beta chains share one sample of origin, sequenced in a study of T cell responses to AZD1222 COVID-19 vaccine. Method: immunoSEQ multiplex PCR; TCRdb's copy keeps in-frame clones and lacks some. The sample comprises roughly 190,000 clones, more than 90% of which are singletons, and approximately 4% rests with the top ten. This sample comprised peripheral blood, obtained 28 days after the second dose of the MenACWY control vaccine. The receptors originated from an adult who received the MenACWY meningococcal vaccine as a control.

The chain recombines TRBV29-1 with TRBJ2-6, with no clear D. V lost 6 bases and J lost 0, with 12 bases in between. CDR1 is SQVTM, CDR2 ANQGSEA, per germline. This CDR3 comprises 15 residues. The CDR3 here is CSVDGRSSGANVLTF. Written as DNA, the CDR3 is TGCAGCGTGGATGGACGGAGCTCTGGGGCCAACGTCCTGACTTTC.

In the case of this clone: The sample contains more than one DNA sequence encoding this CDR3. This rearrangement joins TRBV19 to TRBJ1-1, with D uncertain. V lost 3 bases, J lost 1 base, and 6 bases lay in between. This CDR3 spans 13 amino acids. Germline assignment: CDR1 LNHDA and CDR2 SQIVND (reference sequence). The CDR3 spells CASSINRNTEAFF. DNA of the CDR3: TGTGCCAGTAGTATCAATAGGAACACTGAAGCTTTCTTT.

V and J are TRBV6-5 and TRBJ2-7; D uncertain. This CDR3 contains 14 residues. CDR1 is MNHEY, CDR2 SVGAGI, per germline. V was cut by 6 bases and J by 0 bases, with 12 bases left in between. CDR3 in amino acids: CASRATRGSYEQYF. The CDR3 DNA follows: TGTGCCAGCAGGGCGACCCGAGGCTCCTACGAGCAGTACTTC.

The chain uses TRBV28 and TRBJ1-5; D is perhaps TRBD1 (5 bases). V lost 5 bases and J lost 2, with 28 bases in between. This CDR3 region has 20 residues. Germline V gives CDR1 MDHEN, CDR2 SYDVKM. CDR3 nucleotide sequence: TGTGCCAGCAGTCCGCCCTGGGTCGGGACGTCAGGGATGGGCAATCAGCCCCAGCATTTT. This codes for CASSPPWVGTSGMGNQPQHF.

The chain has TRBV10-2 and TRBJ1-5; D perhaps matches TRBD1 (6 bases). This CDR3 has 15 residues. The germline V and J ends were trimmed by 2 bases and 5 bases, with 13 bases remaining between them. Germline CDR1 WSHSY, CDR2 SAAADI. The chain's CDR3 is CASSENRERHQPQHF. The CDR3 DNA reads TGCGCCAGCAGTGAGAACAGGGAGAGACATCAGCCCCAGCATTTT.

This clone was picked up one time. In DNA, the CDR3 is TGTGCCAGCAGTTTAGGTAGGGCCAAACGTGGGGGCTACACCTTC. Translation gives CASSLGRAKRGGYTF. V usage is TRBV28 and J usage is TRBJ1-2; no definite D call. V lost 2 bases and J lost 8, with 18 bases in between. The CDR3 has 15 residues. CDR1 and CDR2 (germline): MDHEN, SYDVKM.

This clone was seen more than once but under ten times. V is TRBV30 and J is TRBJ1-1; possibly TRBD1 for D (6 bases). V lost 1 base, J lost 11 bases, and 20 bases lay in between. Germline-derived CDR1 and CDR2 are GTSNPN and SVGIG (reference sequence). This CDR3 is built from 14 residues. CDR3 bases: TGTGCCTGGAGTGCCAGGGGCCGCGGGAGGTATGCTTTCTTT. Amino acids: CAWSARGRGRYAFF.

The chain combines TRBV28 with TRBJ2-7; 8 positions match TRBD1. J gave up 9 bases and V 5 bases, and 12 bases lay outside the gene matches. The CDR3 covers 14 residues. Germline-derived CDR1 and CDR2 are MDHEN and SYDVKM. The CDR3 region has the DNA TGTGCCAGCAGTACCCCGGGACAGGCCCTGTCGCAGTACTTC. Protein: CASSTPGQALSQYF.

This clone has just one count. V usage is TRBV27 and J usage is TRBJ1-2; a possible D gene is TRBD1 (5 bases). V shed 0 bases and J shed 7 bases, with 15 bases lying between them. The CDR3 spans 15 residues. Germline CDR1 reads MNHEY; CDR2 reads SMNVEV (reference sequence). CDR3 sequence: CASSLSAGRIAGYTF. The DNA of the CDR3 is TGTGCCAGCAGTTTATCGGCAGGGAGAATCGCTGGCTACACCTTC.

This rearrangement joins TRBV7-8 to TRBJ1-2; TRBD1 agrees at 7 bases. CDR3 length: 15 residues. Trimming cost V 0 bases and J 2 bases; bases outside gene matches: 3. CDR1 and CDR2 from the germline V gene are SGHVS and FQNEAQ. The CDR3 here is CASSLAIGGNYGYTF. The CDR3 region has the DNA TGTGCCAGCAGCTTAGCGATAGGGGGCAACTATGGCTACACCTTC. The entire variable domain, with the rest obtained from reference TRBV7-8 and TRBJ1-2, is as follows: GAGVSQSPRYKVAKRGQDVALRCDPISGHVSLFWYQQALGQGPEFLTYFQNEAQLDKSGLPSDRFFAERPEGSVSTLKIQRTQQEDSAVYLCASSLAIGGNYGYTFGSGTRLTVV.

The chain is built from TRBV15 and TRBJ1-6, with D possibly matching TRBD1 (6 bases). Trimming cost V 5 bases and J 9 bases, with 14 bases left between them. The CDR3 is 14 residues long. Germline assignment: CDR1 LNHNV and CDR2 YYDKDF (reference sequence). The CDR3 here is CATSRNTGFSPLHF. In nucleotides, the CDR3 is TGTGCCACCAGCCGGAATACAGGGTTTTCACCCCTCCACTTT.

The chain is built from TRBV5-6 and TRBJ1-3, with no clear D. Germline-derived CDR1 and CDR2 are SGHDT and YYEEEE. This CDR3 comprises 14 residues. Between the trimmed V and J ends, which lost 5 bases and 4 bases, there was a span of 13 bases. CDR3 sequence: CASSPRGQGNTIYF. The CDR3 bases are TGTGCCAGCAGTCCCCGGGGTCAAGGAAACACCATATATTTT.

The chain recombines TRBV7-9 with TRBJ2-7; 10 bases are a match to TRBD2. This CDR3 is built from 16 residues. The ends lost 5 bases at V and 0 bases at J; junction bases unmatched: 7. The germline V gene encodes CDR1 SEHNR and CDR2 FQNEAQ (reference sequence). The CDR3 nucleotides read TGTGCCAGCAGCCGGGTCCTAGCGGGGGCCTCCTACGAGCAGTACTTC. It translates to CASSRVLAGASYEQYF.

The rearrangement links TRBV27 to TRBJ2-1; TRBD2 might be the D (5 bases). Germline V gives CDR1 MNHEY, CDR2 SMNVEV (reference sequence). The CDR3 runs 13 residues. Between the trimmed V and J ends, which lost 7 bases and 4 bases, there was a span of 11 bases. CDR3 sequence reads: CASITPGYNEQFF. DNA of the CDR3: TGTGCCAGCATAACCCCGGGATACAATGAGCAGTTCTTC.

Here the CDR3 DNA reads TGTGCCAGCAGCGTAAGCGGGAGCTCCTACAATGAGCAGTTCTTC. It codes for CASSVSGSSYNEQFF. The chain links TRBV7-2 to TRBJ2-1; 8 bases match TRBD2. CDR3 length: 15 amino acids. The germline CDR1 and CDR2 sequences are SGHTA and FQGNSA. The V gene end was trimmed by 5 bases and the J gene end by 0 bases; junction bases not matched to a gene: 3.